This entry is about one T cell receptor beta chain. Its antigen is unknown. Per-base qualities were not stored, and no clone one base away is much larger. TCR CDR3 regions were amplified from genomic DNA by multiplex PCR using the deep immunoSEQ assay. Genomic DNA extracted from each cell subset was distributed evenly over all wells of several immunoSEQ 96-well plates, and each plate served as one replicate. Each replicate PCR for sorted subsets received 200 ng genomic DNA, equal to about 30,000 T cell genomes. Purified libraries were quantified with a Qubit 3.0 fluorometer, sized on a Bioanalyzer 2100, and re-quantified with the KAPA Library Quantification kit. A separate single-read 150-cycle Illumina NextSeq 550 flow cell was used to sequence each immunoSEQ 96-well plate. Concerning the study's data processing: Because only junctional sequences without quality scores were contained in the immunoSEQ output, filtering matching that applied to full-length reads could not be performed. Sequences were annotated with PyIR, a Python wrapper for IgBLAST v1.9, and V/J genes and CDR3 were assigned using IMGT germline references. Any read was removed if the V/J assignment was weak (E-value above 1e-6), the CDR3 was missing, or the read contained stop codons, out-of-frame junctions, or ambiguous translated residues. V3J clonotypes were defined by identical inferred V gene, J gene, and CDR3 amino acid sequence. Percentage overlap between repertoires was computed as shared unique clonotypes divided by the size of the smaller repertoire. Three approaches were used to assess repertoire richness: RTK rarefaction, the Chao1 estimator, and Recon v2.1 estimates of unobserved clonotypes. Generation probabilities for all TCRbeta clonotypes obtained by the gDNA method from a handful of donors were computed using OLGA. TCRdb carries this immuneACCESS record with in-frame sequences only. Its versions omit some clonotypes, under half of them owing to an unresolved V gene in the studies checked, with the rest unexplained. V and J calls and clone size are given by that table; D and trimming were obtained from the DNA. The sample data list 2,500,000 or so clones, and 90% to 95% of these were observed just once. Together, the top ten hold about 0.13% of the sample.

Healthy HIV-negative adults with no recently reported acute infections or vaccinations were included as donors. Every donor was a Caucasian adult residing in Nashville, Tennessee, USA. CD4+ T cells were enriched through magnetic negative selection, after which naive cells were positively selected on CD45RA and the remaining negative fraction served as the memory subset. Blood was obtained by leukapheresis, after which PBMCs were separated by Ficoll-Histopaque density gradient centrifugation and cryopreserved in liquid nitrogen vapor phase. Purity and quantity of every magnetically sorted T cell population were checked by analytical flow cytometry. Genomic DNA was isolated from every sorted fraction and measured by UV absorbance on a Nanodrop 2000c. The data were taken from a study of shared clonotypes between healthy human individuals (dated by TCRdb to the early 2020s). Regarding the research as a whole: A couple of women and a few men aged 18 to 49 years were included in the cohort. To increase sequencing depth and limit assay-specific biases, TCR repertoire library preparation and sequencing were carried out by different laboratories using diverse techniques. Blood TCR repertoires of five healthy adults were deeply sequenced to estimate repertoire size and the extent of clonotype sharing between individuals. Between about 0.85 and 10 billion PBMCs per donor were obtained by leukapheresis. Per donor, three plates each were used for CD4 naive and CD4 memory, two for CD8 naive, and one for CD8 memory. What the work shows at the level of the full study, not this receptor alone: Naive subsets generally had larger estimated clonotype richness than memory subsets did. Rarefaction of sorted-subset datasets indicated incomplete sequencing despite the large sequencing depth. Sharing across a handful of donors was observed for approximately 5% of naive CD4, 3% to 3.5% of naive CD8, about 2.3% of memory CD4, and roughly 0.4% of memory CD8 clonotypes. Higher generation probabilities were observed for clonotypes shared by all four sorted-subset donors than for non-shared clonotypes. Pairwise subsampling led to the expectation that sequencing depth would affect the degree of clonotype sharing among donors. Only blood was sampled, and tissue TCR repertoires likely differ from those in blood. The genetic and exposure-history diversity represented was limited by the small number of donors.

At the junction V is shortened by 10 bases and J by 5 bases; bases outside the gene matches: 6. The CDR3 contains 12 residues, cysteine and phenylalanine counted. Just CDR3 DNA is preserved here, 36 bases in frame from base 1. CDR1 SNHLY and CDR2 FYNNEI are derived from the germline V gene. The sequenced material came from naive CD4+ T cells sorted from blood. The label giving this sample's cell subset or site can be read as: CD45RA+ positively selected. The chain is encoded by TRBV2 joined to TRBJ1-1; 8 middle bases align to TRBD1. The clonotype originates from a man between 18 and 35 years old in good health. The DNA sequence is as follows: TGTGCCACCGGACAGGGAAGAACTGAAGCTTTCTTT. Its coded protein is CATGQGRTEAFF.